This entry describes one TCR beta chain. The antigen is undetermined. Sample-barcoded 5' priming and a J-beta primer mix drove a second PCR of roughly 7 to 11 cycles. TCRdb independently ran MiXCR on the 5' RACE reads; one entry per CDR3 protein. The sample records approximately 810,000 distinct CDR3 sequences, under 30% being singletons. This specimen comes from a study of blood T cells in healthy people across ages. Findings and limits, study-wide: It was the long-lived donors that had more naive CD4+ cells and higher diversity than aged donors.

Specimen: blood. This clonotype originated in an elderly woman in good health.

The CDR3 protein is CSVNLAGEQRTQYF. The CDR3 DNA sequence: TGCAGCGTTAATCTAGCGGGAGAACAAAGGACCCAGTACTTC. The chain is built from TRBV29-1 and TRBJ2-5; 10 positions agree with TRBD2. With V trimmed by 5 bases and J by 7 bases, 10 bases remained unmatched. CDR3 length equals 14 residues. Germline V lookup: CDR1 SQVTM, CDR2 ANQGSEA.